Listed here are 2 T cell receptor beta chains from one sample, sequenced in a study of blood T cell repertoires in COVID-19. Clones were sequenced by immunoSEQ multiplex PCR, and TCRdb holds only the in-frame ones, with some missing. Altogether just over 300,000 clones are present, around nine tenths being singletons, with the ten largest covering about 9.5%. Sequencing was performed on PBMCs or T cells enriched from blood (not recorded which). Every receptor here comes from a woman between 40 and 50 years old who had recovered from COVID-19.

V gene TRBV27 combines with J gene TRBJ2-1; TRBD2 is a possible D gene (6 bases). Trimming removed 4 bases at V and 2 bases at J, with 15 bases between. This CDR3 is built from 16 residues. Germline CDR1 and CDR2: MNHEY and SMNVEV (reference sequence). The CDR3: CASSSSAPAPYNEQFF. In DNA, the CDR3 is TGTGCCAGCAGTTCTAGCGCCCCGGCGCCCTACAATGAGCAGTTCTTC.

J is TRBJ2-2 and V is TRBV15; 12 bases match TRBD2. The CDR3 is 17 amino acids. Losses at the gene ends were 3 bases for V and 5 bases for J; bases not matched to a gene: 7. Germline lookup yields CDR1 LNHNV and CDR2 YYDKDF (reference sequence). The CDR3 here is CATSSYGLAGRTGELFF. The CDR3 coding sequence is TGTGCCACCAGCAGTTACGGACTAGCGGGACGAACCGGGGAGCTGTTTTTT.